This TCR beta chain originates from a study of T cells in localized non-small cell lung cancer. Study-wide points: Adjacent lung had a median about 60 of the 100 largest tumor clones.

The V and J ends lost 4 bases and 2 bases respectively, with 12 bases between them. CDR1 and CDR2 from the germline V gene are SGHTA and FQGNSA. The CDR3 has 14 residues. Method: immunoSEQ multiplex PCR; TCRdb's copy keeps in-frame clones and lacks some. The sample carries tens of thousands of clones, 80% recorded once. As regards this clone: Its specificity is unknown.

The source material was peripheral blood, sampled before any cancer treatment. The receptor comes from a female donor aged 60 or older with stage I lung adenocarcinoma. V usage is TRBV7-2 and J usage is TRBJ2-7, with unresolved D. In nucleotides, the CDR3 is TGTGCCAGCAGCTACCCGAAGGTCCCCTACGAGCAGTACTTC. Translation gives CASSYPKVPYEQYF.